Shown below are 19 T cell receptor beta chains from a single sample sequenced in a study of molecular identifiers for immune sequencing clone quantification. TCRdb used MiXCR to reprocess the PCR reads, holding one entry per CDR3 protein. Of 400,000 to 600,000 distinct CDR3 sequences in the sample, around 23% were seen once. Sequencing was performed on naive CD8+ T cells from blood, with Jurkat cell RNA spiked in. Subset in this sample: FACS-sorted CD8+CD4-CCR7+CD45RA+ naive T cells. All receptors come from a human donor in good health. Some libraries in this study had Jurkat cell RNA spiked in.

The chain couples TRBV4-3 to TRBJ2-7; unclear D gene. This CDR3 is built from 16 residues. Germline V CDR1 and CDR2: LGHNA, YSLEER. Trimming removed 1 base from V and 2 bases from J, with 15 bases in between. CDR3 sequence: CASSQVESDFTYEQYF. CDR3 nucleotides: TGCGCCAGCAGCCAAGTCGAGTCAGATTTTACCTACGAGCAGTACTTC.

This clonotype was seen many times. The chain couples TRBV5-8 to TRBJ1-5, with a tentative D call TRBD1 (6 bases). V lost 4 bases to trimming and J lost 4 bases, with 15 bases between them. The CDR3 extends over 15 amino acids. Germline V gives CDR1 SGHTS, CDR2 YDEGEE. The CDR3 loop reads CASSQGTASNQPQHF. CDR3 nucleotide sequence: TGTGCCAGCAGCCAGGGGACGGCTTCAAATCAGCCCCAGCATTTT.

Concerning this clonotype itself: Since a much larger clone is just one base distant, this may be a read error. The CDR3 ends on some other residue instead of the conserved phenylalanine or tryptophan, so this is likely a read error. V usage is TRBV29-1 and J usage is TRBJ2-1, with D perhaps matching TRBD1 (6 bases). Trimming shortened V by 7 bases and J by 5 bases, and 18 bases separated the two germline ends. CDR3 length: 14 amino acids. Per germline, CDR1 SQVTM and CDR2 ANQGSEA. CDR3 region: CSGAGTRIDNEQFL. The CDR3, as DNA: TGCAGCGGAGCCGGGACACGGATCGACAATGAGCAGTTCCTC.

Many counts were recorded for this clonotype. The chain is built from TRBV20-1 and TRBJ1-1; D ambiguous. V was pared by 6 bases and J by 5 bases, with 13 bases between. Germline CDR1 reads DFQATT; CDR2 reads SNEGSKA (reference sequence). This CDR3 has 12 amino acids. The CDR3 DNA follows: TGCAGTGCCCCCCCCAGCGCAACTGAAGCTTTCTTT. Residues: CSAPPSATEAFF.

This clonotype has a count of ten or more. The chain uses TRBV12-3 or TRBV12-4 and TRBJ1-4; possibly TRBD1 for D (5 bases). Between the trimmed V and J ends, which lost 3 bases and 8 bases, there was a span of 19 bases. This CDR3 has 16 residues. CDR3 protein: CASSFSGGALEEKLFF. Here the CDR3 DNA reads TGTGCCAGCAGTTTTTCGGGCGGGGCCTTAGAGGAAAAACTGTTTTTT.

This clonotype has a count of ten or more. The chain recombines TRBV6-5 with TRBJ2-1; TRBD2 agrees at 9 bases. Germline assignment: CDR1 MNHEY and CDR2 SVGAGI. CDR3 length equals 14 residues. V dropped 3 bases and J dropped 4; count of bases not matched to a gene: 1. The CDR3 region is CASSYSGGYNEQFF. CDR3 DNA: TGTGCCAGCAGTTATAGCGGGGGTTACAATGAGCAGTTCTTC.

V is TRBV5-6 and J is TRBJ2-7; 9 nucleotides agree with TRBD1. With 6 bases clipped from V and 3 bases from J, the junction kept 7 bases outside the gene matches. The CDR3 contains 14 residues. The germline gives CDR1 SGHDT, CDR2 YYEEEE. The CDR3 DNA follows: TGTGCCAGCACCCCCCTGGGACAGGGCTACGAGCAGTACTTC. The encoded protein is CASTPLGQGYEQYF.

This clonotype was detected only a few times. The genes are TRBV11-2 and TRBJ2-3; TRBD2 might be the D (5 bases). Germline assignment: CDR1 SGHAT and CDR2 FQNNGV. V dropped 2 bases and J dropped 0 bases, with 12 bases sitting between them. This CDR3 has 16 amino acids. The CDR3 nucleotides are TGTGCCAGCAGCTTATTGAGGGTCCCCAGCACAGATACGCAGTATTTT. Its protein product is CASSLLRVPSTDTQYF.

The V call is TRBV6-5, the J call TRBJ2-1; possibly TRBD2 for D (6 bases). CDR1 MNHEY and CDR2 SVGAGI come from the germline V gene. Trimming cost V 2 bases and J 0 bases, with 11 bases left between them. The CDR3 runs to 16 residues. The CDR3 sequence: CASSYAAGSSYNEQFF. In DNA form, the CDR3 reads TGTGCCAGCAGTTACGCTGCGGGGAGCTCCTACAATGAGCAGTTCTTC.

The chain uses TRBV27 and TRBJ1-5, with unresolved D. Germline CDR1 and CDR2: MNHEY and SMNVEV (reference sequence). V was pared by 2 bases and J by 4 bases, with 9 bases between. The CDR3 runs to 14 residues. In DNA, the CDR3 is TGTGCCAGCAGTTTAGGCGGCACAAATCAGCCCCAGCATTTT. It translates to CASSLGGTNQPQHF.

There are many counts of this clonotype. This rearrangement joins TRBV6-1 to TRBJ2-7; D is perhaps TRBD2 (5 bases). Germline V CDR1 and CDR2: MNHNS, SASEGT. The CDR3 runs 11 residues. Trimming shortened V by 4 bases and J by 4 bases, and 5 bases separated the two germline ends. CDR3 nucleotides: TGTGCCAGCAGTGGGGAGTACGAGCAGTACTTC. This sequence encodes CASSGEYEQYF.

The J gene is TRBJ2-3, the V gene TRBV20-1; D tentatively reads TRBD1 or TRBD2 (5 bases each). V dropped 3 bases and J dropped 1 base, with 8 bases sitting between them. In germline, CDR1 is DFQATT, CDR2 SNEGSKA (reference sequence). CDR3 length: 13 amino acids. CDR3 protein: CSARGEGTDTQYF. Written as DNA, the CDR3 is TGCAGTGCTAGGGGGGAAGGCACAGATACGCAGTATTTT.

The CDR3 loop is CASSVGRSSGNTIYF. The DNA of the CDR3 is TGTGCCAGCAGCGTAGGCAGGAGCTCTGGAAACACCATATATTTT. The chain employs TRBV9 and TRBJ1-3; D gene ambiguous. The V gene lost 0 bases and the J gene lost 0 bases, with 7 bases spanning the gap. This CDR3 is built from 15 residues. Germline values: CDR1 SGDLS, CDR2 YYNGEE.

This clonotype was counted at least ten times. The chain uses TRBV27 and TRBJ2-7; 7 nucleotides match TRBD1. J gave up 0 bases and V 10 bases, and 3 bases lay outside the gene matches. This CDR3 comprises 12 residues. The germline CDR1 and CDR2 sequences are MNHEY and SMNVEV (reference sequence). CDR3 sequence reads: CATRDSSYEQYF. The CDR3 region has the DNA TGTGCCACCCGGGACAGCTCCTACGAGCAGTACTTC.

This clonotype was counted at least ten times. This rearrangement joins TRBV20-1 to TRBJ2-7; TRBD2 matches 8 bases. The V gene end was trimmed by 1 base and the J gene end by 2 bases; junction bases not matched to a gene: 7. Germline values: CDR1 DFQATT, CDR2 SNEGSKA (reference sequence). CDR3 size: 15 residues. The CDR3 nucleotides are TGCAGTGCTAGAGTTGATAGCGGGGTCGCCTACGAGCAGTACTTC. Translated, it gives CSARVDSGVAYEQYF.

The table lists this clonotype with many counts. The rearrangement links TRBV29-1 to TRBJ2-7; D possibly corresponds to TRBD2 (5 bases). The CDR3 contains 14 residues. Trimming removed 4 bases from V and 0 bases from J, with 13 bases in between. Germline CDR1 reads SQVTM; CDR2 reads ANQGSEA. In DNA, the CDR3 is TGCAGCGTTGCGTCCGGACTCAGCTCCTACGAGCAGTACTTC. Translation gives CSVASGLSSYEQYF.

This clonotype occurred a few times. The genes are TRBV5-6 and TRBJ2-7; 14 bases are shared with TRBD2. From germline, CDR1 is SGHDT and CDR2 YYEEEE. This CDR3 region has 17 residues. J lost 1 base, V lost 2 bases, and 5 bases had no gene match. The CDR3: CASSFGTSGSVSYEQYF. For the CDR3, the DNA is TGTGCCAGCAGCTTCGGGACTAGCGGGAGTGTGTCCTACGAGCAGTACTTC. Together with reference TRBV5-6 and TRBJ2-7, the CDR3 gives the full variable domain: DAGVTQSPTHLIKTRGQQVTLRCSPKSGHDTVSWYQQALGQGPQFIFQYYEEEERQRGNFPDRFSGHQFPNYSSELNVNALLLGDSALYLCASSFGTSGSVSYEQYFGPGTRLTVT.

In its sample, this clonotype was seen many times. The rearrangement joins TRBV18 to TRBJ1-5; 10 bases are shared with TRBD1. The CDR3 loop spans 16 amino acids. Germline CDR1 reads KGHSH; CDR2 reads LQKENI. V dropped 3 bases and J dropped 5; count of bases not matched to a gene: 7. CDR3 protein: CASSPRDRGGDQPQHF. The CDR3 nucleotides read TGTGCCAGCTCACCCCGGGACAGGGGAGGAGATCAGCCCCAGCATTTT.

This clonotype was found many times. The rearrangement joins TRBV25-1 to TRBJ2-1; D remains unclear. This CDR3 has 13 amino acids. Germline V gene data show CDR1 as MGHDK and CDR2 as SYGVNS. V was pared by 8 bases and J by 2 bases, with 10 bases between. The CDR3 protein is CASGQATYNEQFF. The DNA of the CDR3 is TGTGCCAGCGGGCAGGCGACCTACAATGAGCAGTTCTTC.